These 17 T cell receptor beta chains were all obtained from the same sample, sequenced in a study of T cell repertoires in cytomegalovirus infection. TCRdb reanalysed the reads using MiXCR and keeps one entry per CDR3 protein. The table includes hundreds of thousands of distinct CDR3 sequences, around 10% detected once. Sequencing was carried out using PBMCs. The receptors were gathered from a human donor in good health (CMV status not recorded). Some clones in this sample may be carry-over from other donors' samples.

This clonotype has a handful of counts. The chain couples TRBV29-1 to TRBJ2-7; TRBD1 aligns across 8 bases. CDR1 and CDR2 from the germline V gene are SQVTM and ANQGSEA. Trimming cost V 7 bases and J 7 bases; bases outside gene matches: 18. This CDR3 has 15 amino acids. The CDR3 region has the DNA TGCAGCGCGTCAAACCTGGGGCAGGGGGCGGGAGAGCAGTACTTC. Translating it yields CSASNLGQGAGEQYF.

This clonotype turned up a few times. V is TRBV5-4 and J is TRBJ1-2; the D is unclear. Germline CDR1 SGHNT, CDR2 YYREEE (reference sequence). The CDR3 covers 15 residues. V lost 4 bases and J lost 0, with 13 bases in between. DNA for the CDR3: TGTGCCAGCAGCCCAACGGGCGGTCCTAACTATGGCTACACCTTC. The encoded protein is CASSPTGGPNYGYTF.

The rearrangement joins TRBV7-9 to TRBJ2-2; tentative D call: TRBD2 (6 bases). The germline V gene encodes CDR1 SEHNR and CDR2 FQNEAQ (reference sequence). V lost 1 base, J lost 2 bases, and 17 bases lay in between. CDR3 size: 18 residues. As DNA, the CDR3 is TGTGCCAGCAGCTTAGAACCTAGCGCAAACCTAAACACCGGGGAGCTGTTTTTT. Translating it yields CASSLEPSANLNTGELFF. Complete variable domain (other parts from reference TRBV7-9 and TRBJ2-2): DTGVSQNPRHKITKRGQNVTFRCDPISEHNRLYWYRQTLGQGPEFLTYFQNEAQLEKSRLLSDRFSAERPKGSFSTLEIQRTEQGDSAMYLCASSLEPSANLNTGELFFGEGSRLTVL.

The V gene is TRBV19, the J gene TRBJ1-1, with D maybe TRBD1 (6 bases). Germline lookup yields CDR1 LNHDA and CDR2 SQIVND (reference sequence). The CDR3 has 16 residues. The ends were cut back, 5 bases at V and 4 bases at J, with 20 bases in the middle. CDR3 sequence (DNA): TGTGCCAGTAGTCTCTTCGGGGGGGCAGGATCCACTGAAGCTTTCTTT. Translating it yields CASSLFGGAGSTEAFF.

The rearrangement links TRBV23-1 to TRBJ2-2, with D possibly TRBD1 on 6 matching bases. TRBV23-1 is assigned to the ORF class and has an uncertain function. CDR3 length: 15 amino acids. Trimming pared 4 bases from V and 3 bases from J, leaving 12 bases between. CDR3 region: CASSPQGWDTGELFF. CDR3 DNA: TGCGCCAGCAGTCCACAGGGTTGGGACACCGGGGAGCTGTTTTTT.

This clonotype showed up just a few times. The chain recombines TRBV19 with TRBJ1-5, with 9 positions matching TRBD1. The trim removed 6 bases at V and 4 bases at J, leaving 7 bases unmatched. The CDR3 has 15 residues. Germline V CDR1 and CDR2: LNHDA, SQIVND (reference sequence). CDR3 amino acids: CASRPTGTGNQPQHF. CDR3 coding DNA: TGTGCCAGTAGACCAACCGGGACAGGGAATCAGCCCCAGCATTTT.

This clonotype appeared many times. The chain carries TRBV20-1 and TRBJ2-5; D remains ambiguous. Germline lookup yields CDR1 DFQATT and CDR2 SNEGSKA (reference sequence). Trimming left V 1 base short and J 2 bases short, with 11 bases between. The CDR3 extends over 14 amino acids. The CDR3 nucleotides are TGCAGTGCTAGAGTCTCTCGGGCGCAAGAGACCCAGTACTTC. Translating gives CSARVSRAQETQYF.

The rearrangement uses TRBV15 and TRBJ1-4; D is ambiguous. The CDR3 consists of 15 residues. CDR1 LNHNV and CDR2 YYDKDF come from the germline V gene (reference sequence). Trimming left V 9 bases short and J 0 bases short, with 14 bases between. CDR3 residues: CATTPGFSTNEKLFF. The CDR3 DNA sequence: TGTGCCACGACACCGGGTTTCTCAACTAATGAAAAACTGTTTTTT.

The sample holds many counts of this clonotype. The chain joins TRBV19 to TRBJ2-5; tentative D call: TRBD2 (6 bases). The CDR3 has 15 residues. Looked up from germline, CDR1 is LNHDA and CDR2 is SQIVND (reference sequence). V lost 8 bases to trimming and J lost 4 bases, with 20 bases between them. The chain's CDR3 is CASRGGRGGGETQYF. The DNA of the CDR3 is TGTGCCAGTCGCGGAGGGCGGGGCGGCGGAGAGACCCAGTACTTC.

This clonotype showed up many times. The J gene is TRBJ1-2, the V gene TRBV10-3, with 9 positions matching TRBD1. V was clipped by 5 bases and J by 2 bases; unmatched bases: 3. Per the germline V gene, CDR1 is ENHRY and CDR2 is SYGVKD. This CDR3 has 14 amino acids. In DNA, the CDR3 is TGTGCCATCAGTCCCGGGACAGGGAACTATGGCTACACCTTC. Translated, it gives CAISPGTGNYGYTF.

This clonotype showed up many times. This sequence joins TRBV19 and TRBJ2-3; D gene ambiguous. There are 12 residues in the CDR3. Trimming removed 5 bases from V and 8 bases from J, with 11 bases in between. The germline gives CDR1 LNHDA, CDR2 SQIVND (reference sequence). The CDR3 protein is CASSLGLGTQYF. The CDR3 nucleotides are TGTGCCAGTAGTTTAGGTCTAGGTACGCAGTATTTT.

This clonotype was seen ten or more times. V usage is TRBV6-1 and J usage is TRBJ1-6; 10 bases fit TRBD1. The germline gives CDR1 MNHNS, CDR2 SASEGT. Losses at the gene ends were 6 bases for V and 6 bases for J; bases not matched to a gene: 8. The CDR3 spans 16 residues. The CDR3 bases are TGTGCCAGCAGCGCCAGACAGGGGGCGGGTAATTCACCCCTCCACTTT. Protein product: CASSARQGAGNSPLHF.

This clonotype was observed at least ten times. The gene calls are TRBV11-2 and TRBJ2-7, with 7 nucleotides matching TRBD2. Unmatched junction bases numbered 8, after V lost 3 bases and J lost 0 bases. From germline, CDR1 is SGHAT and CDR2 FQNNGV. The CDR3 loop spans 16 amino acids. The CDR3 DNA follows: TGTGCCAGCAGCTTCTGGGAGCGGACTAGCTCCTACGAGCAGTACTTC. Protein sequence: CASSFWERTSSYEQYF.

This clonotype has more than one count but fewer than ten. The chain couples TRBV24-1 to TRBJ2-1, with D maybe TRBD2 (5 bases). The germline gives CDR1 KGHDR, CDR2 SFDVKD. V lost 7 bases, J lost 15 bases, and 15 bases lay in between. The CDR3 covers 11 residues. The CDR3 sequence: CATSVLGGWFF. The CDR3 DNA follows: TGTGCCACCAGCGTCCTCGGCGGGTGGTTCTTC.

The V gene is TRBV10-3, the J gene TRBJ1-2; TRBD1 agrees at 7 bases. The CDR3 totals 12 residues. The germline CDR1 and CDR2 sequences are ENHRY and SYGVKD. V was pared by 5 bases and J by 10 bases, with 7 bases of the junction left unmatched. Here the CDR3 reads CAISTADRVYTF. For the CDR3, the DNA is TGTGCCATCAGTACCGCCGACAGGGTCTACACCTTC.

At least ten counts were recorded for this clonotype. J is TRBJ2-7 and V is TRBV4-2, with 9 nucleotides matching TRBD2. Germline CDR1 reads LGHNA; CDR2 reads YNFKEQ. The trim removed 2 bases at V and 2 bases at J, leaving 13 bases unmatched. The length of the CDR3 is 18 residues. The CDR3 spells CASSQIFVTSGNPYEQYF. For the CDR3, the DNA is TGTGCCAGCAGCCAAATCTTTGTGACTAGCGGAAACCCCTACGAGCAGTACTTC.

Ten or more counts support this clonotype. The chain couples TRBV19 to TRBJ2-3; 15 bases are a match to TRBD2. J was trimmed by 4 bases and V by 4 bases; bases with no gene match: 9. The V gene's germline CDR1 is LNHDA and CDR2 SQIVND (reference sequence). This CDR3 is 18 amino acids long. The CDR3 protein is CASSTPGTSGGSADTQYF. The CDR3 nucleotides read TGTGCCAGTAGTACACCCGGGACTAGCGGGGGGTCCGCAGATACGCAGTATTTT.